Shown below are 5 T cell receptor beta chains from a single sample sequenced in a study of monozygotic twins with inflammatory bowel disease. TCRdb derives one entry per CDR3 protein from the 5' RACE reads, leaving out DNA. The sample includes some 300,000 distinct CDR3 sequences. The sequenced material came from blood. These receptors were collected from a human donor with ulcerative colitis or Crohn's disease, or a healthy co-twin of an affected twin (not recorded which).

The chain employs TRBV11-2 and TRBJ2-1; the TCRdb call, TRBD1, lacks DNA for checking. CDR1 and CDR2 from the germline V gene are SGHAT and FQNNGV. The CDR3 totals 13 residues. The CDR3 region is CAKGGGAPHEQFF.

The gene calls are TRBV29-1 and TRBJ2-7; TCRdb's assignment of TRBD1 cannot be checked, as there is no DNA. The CDR3 runs to 11 residues. CDR1 is SQVTM and CDR2 is ANQGSEA in the germline V gene. CDR3: CSALGDIWQYF.

V usage is TRBV10-3 and J usage is TRBJ1-2; with no DNA, the TCRdb D assignment of TRBD1 cannot be verified. Germline CDR1 ENHRY, CDR2 SYGVKD. The CDR3 sequence is 15 residues long. CDR3 in amino acids: CAISGRGSSNYGYTF.

The chain has TRBV10-3 and TRBJ1-5. The CDR3 runs to 13 residues. Per germline, CDR1 ENHRY and CDR2 SYGVKD. The CDR3 sequence is CAISTNSNQPQHF.

The chain joins TRBV6-2 or TRBV6-3 to TRBJ2-7. The CDR3 has 16 amino acids. Germline loops: CDR1 MNHEY, CDR2 SVGEGT. The CDR3 here is CASSFRMTESSYEQYF.